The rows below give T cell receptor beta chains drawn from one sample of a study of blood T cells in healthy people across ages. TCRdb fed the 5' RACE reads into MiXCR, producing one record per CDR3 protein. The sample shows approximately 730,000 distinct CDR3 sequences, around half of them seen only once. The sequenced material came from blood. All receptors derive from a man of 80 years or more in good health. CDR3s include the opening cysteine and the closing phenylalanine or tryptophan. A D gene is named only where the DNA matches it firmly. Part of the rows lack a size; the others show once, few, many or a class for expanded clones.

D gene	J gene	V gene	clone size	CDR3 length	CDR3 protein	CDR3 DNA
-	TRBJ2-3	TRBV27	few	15	CASSTIRGEHRYAYF	TGTGCCAGCAGTACGATTAGGGGGGAGCACAGATACGCGTATTTT
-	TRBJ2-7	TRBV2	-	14	CASSADGPPNEQYF	TGTGCCAGCAGTGCCGATGGGCCCCCCAACGAGCAGTACTTC
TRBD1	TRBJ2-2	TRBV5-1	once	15	CASSIPTGSTGELFF	TGCGCCAGCAGCATACCGACAGGGTCCACCGGGGAGCTGTTTTTT
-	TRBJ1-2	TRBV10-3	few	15	CAISELSGANYGYTF	TGTGCCATCAGTGAGTTGTCAGGGGCTAACTATGGCTACACCTTC
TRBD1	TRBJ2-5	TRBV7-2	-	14	CASSLSRQGETQYF	TGTGCCAGCAGCCTATCGAGACAGGGCGAGACCCAGTACTTC
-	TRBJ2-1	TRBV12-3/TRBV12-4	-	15	CASTEGGVGYNEQFF	TGTGCCAGCACCGAGGGGGGGGTGGGGTACAATGAGCAGTTCTTC
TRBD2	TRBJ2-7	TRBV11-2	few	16	CASSVTLASGSLEQYF	TGTGCCAGCAGCGTAACCTTAGCTAGCGGGAGTCTCGAGCAGTACTTC
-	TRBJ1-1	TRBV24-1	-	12	CATSAGDTEAFF	TGTGCCACCAGTGCGGGGGACACTGAAGCTTTCTTT
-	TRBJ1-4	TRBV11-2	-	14	CASSPTGIGGKLFF	TGTGCCAGCAGCCCCACAGGGATAGGTGGAAAACTGTTTTTT
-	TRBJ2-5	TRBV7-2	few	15	CASSLVARPQETQYF	TGTGCCAGCAGCTTAGTTGCTAGACCCCAAGAGACCCAGTACTTC
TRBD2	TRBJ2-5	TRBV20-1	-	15	CSTTSGRASGNEQYF	TGCAGTACAACTAGCGGGAGGGCCTCTGGCAATGAGCAGTACTTC
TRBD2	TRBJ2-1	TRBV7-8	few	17	CASSVDLDMAYSGRKFF	TGTGCCAGCAGCGTAGACCTTGATATGGCATATAGCGGGAGAAAGTTCTTC
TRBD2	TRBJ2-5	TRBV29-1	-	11	CSVWGGETQYF	TGCAGCGTTTGGGGGGGGGAGACCCAGTACTTC
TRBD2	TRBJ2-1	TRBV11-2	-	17	CASSPRGGTSGGNEQFF	TGTGCCAGCAGCCCTAGGGGCGGGACTAGCGGGGGGAATGAGCAGTTCTTC
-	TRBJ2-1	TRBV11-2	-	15	CASRRPGGSYNEQFF	TGTGCCAGCAGGCGACCTGGGGGCTCCTACAATGAGCAGTTCTTC
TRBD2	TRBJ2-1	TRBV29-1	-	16	CSVQGLAGLPGDEQFF	TGCAGCGTTCAGGGACTAGCGGGACTACCGGGTGATGAGCAGTTCTTC
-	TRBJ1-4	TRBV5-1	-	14	CASSLVGGREKLFF	TGCGCCAGCAGCTTGGTTGGGGGCAGGGAAAAACTGTTTTTT
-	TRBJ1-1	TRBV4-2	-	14	CASSSQVGQIEAFF	TGTGCCAGCAGCTCCCAAGTAGGACAGATTGAAGCTTTCTTT
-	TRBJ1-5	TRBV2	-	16	CASSEAGAGNNQPQHF	TGTGCCAGCAGTGAAGCTGGAGCAGGGAATAATCAGCCCCAGCATTTT
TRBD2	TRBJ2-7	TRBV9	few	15	CASSATSGGVNEQYF	TGTGCCAGCAGCGCTACTAGCGGAGGGGTCAACGAGCAGTACTTC
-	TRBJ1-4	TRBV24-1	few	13	CATSGDGDEKLFF	TGTGCCACCAGTGGGGACGGAGATGAAAAACTGTTTTTT
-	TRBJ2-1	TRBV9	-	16	CASSGLLAPSYNEQFF	TGTGCCAGCAGCGGCCTCCTTGCGCCCTCCTACAATGAGCAGTTCTTC
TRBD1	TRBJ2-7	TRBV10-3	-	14	CAISEGTGVYEQYF	TGTGCCATCAGTGAGGGGACAGGGGTGTACGAGCAGTACTTC
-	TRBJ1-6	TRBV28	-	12	CASSVPGSPLHF	TGTGCCAGCAGTGTACCCGGATCACCCCTCCACTTT
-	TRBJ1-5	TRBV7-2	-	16	CASSLGGGYSNQPQHF	TGTGCCAGCAGCTTAGGGGGGGGCTATAGCAATCAGCCCCAGCATTTT
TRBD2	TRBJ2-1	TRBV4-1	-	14	CASSHRLAANEQFF	TGCGCCAGCAGCCACCGACTAGCGGCAAATGAGCAGTTCTTC
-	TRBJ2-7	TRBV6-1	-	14	CASSGTEPSYEQYF	TGTGCCAGCAGTGGGACAGAGCCCTCCTACGAGCAGTACTTC
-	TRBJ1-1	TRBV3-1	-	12	CASSHQNTEAFF	TGTGCCAGCAGCCATCAGAACACTGAAGCTTTCTTT
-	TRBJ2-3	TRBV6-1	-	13	CASSDQGRRYAYF	TGTGCCAGCAGTGATCAGGGGCGCAGATACGCGTATTTT
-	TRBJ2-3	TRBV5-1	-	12	CASRPEGNTQYF	TGCGCCAGCAGACCTGAGGGGAATACGCAGTATTTT
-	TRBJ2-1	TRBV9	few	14	CASSPFGGHKEQFF	TGTGCCAGCAGCCCATTTGGGGGACATAAAGAGCAGTTCTTC
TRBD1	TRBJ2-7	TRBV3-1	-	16	CASSPGRDRPVGEKYF	TGTGCCAGCAGCCCTGGCCGGGACAGGCCCGTGGGAGAGAAGTACTTC
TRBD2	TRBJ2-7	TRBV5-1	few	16	CASSPGTSGISGEQYF	TGCGCCAGCAGCCCCGGGACTAGCGGGATTTCGGGAGAGCAGTACTTC
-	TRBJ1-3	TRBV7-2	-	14	CASSQGSSGNTIYF	TGTGCCAGCAGCCAGGGGAGCTCTGGAAACACCATATATTTT
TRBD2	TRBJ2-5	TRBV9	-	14	CASSEGGELGTQYF	TGTGCCAGCAGCGAGGGAGGGGAGTTGGGGACCCAGTACTTC
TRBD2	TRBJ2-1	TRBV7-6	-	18	CASSLVAGRGFSYNEQFF	TGTGCCAGCAGCTTGGTAGCGGGGAGGGGTTTCTCCTACAATGAGCAGTTCTTC
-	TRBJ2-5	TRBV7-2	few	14	CASSLGLAQETQYF	TGTGCCAGCAGCTTAGGGCTAGCCCAAGAGACCCAGTACTTC
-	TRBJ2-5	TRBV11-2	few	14	CASSLVRELETQYF	TGTGCCAGCAGCTTAGTGCGCGAGCTGGAGACCCAGTACTTC
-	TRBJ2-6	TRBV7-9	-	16	CASSFAAGSGANVLTF	TGTGCCAGCAGCTTTGCCGCCGGCTCTGGGGCCAACGTCCTGACTTTC
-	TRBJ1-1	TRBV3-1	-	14	CTSSPRGVNTEAFF	TGTACCAGCAGCCCCCGGGGAGTGAACACTGAAGCTTTCTTT
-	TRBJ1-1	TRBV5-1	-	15	CASSLAVGHNTEAFF	TGCGCCAGCAGCTTGGCAGTAGGGCATAACACTGAAGCTTTCTTT
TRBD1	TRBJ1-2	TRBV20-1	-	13	CSARPTGDRGYTF	TGCAGTGCTAGACCCACAGGGGATAGAGGCTACACCTTC
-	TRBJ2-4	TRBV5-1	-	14	CASAPQGSPYKQYF	TGCGCCAGCGCCCCCCAGGGGAGTCCCTACAAGCAGTACTTC
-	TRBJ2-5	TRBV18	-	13	CASSPPKRETQYF	TGTGCCAGCTCACCACCAAAGCGAGAGACCCAGTACTTC
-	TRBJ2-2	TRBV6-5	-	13	CASSYTGTGELFF	TGTGCCAGCAGTTACACTGGCACCGGGGAGCTGTTTTTT
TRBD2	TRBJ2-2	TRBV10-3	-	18	CAISENSGRSGYTGELFF	TGTGCCATCAGTGAGAATAGCGGGAGAAGCGGTTACACCGGGGAGCTGTTTTTT
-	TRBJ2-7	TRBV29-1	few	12	CSAAGGGSEQYF	TGCAGCGCCGCAGGGGGGGGTAGCGAGCAGTACTTC
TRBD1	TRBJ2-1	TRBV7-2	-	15	CASSLGTGVLNEQFF	TGTGCCAGCAGCTTAGGGACAGGGGTTTTGAATGAGCAGTTCTTC
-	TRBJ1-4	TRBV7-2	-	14	CASSVEAGSGKLFF	TGTGCCAGCAGCGTGGAGGCAGGGTCCGGAAAACTGTTTTTT
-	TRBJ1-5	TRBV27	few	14	CASSLDRSYQPQHF	TGTGCCAGCAGTTTAGACAGGTCTTATCAGCCCCAGCATTTT
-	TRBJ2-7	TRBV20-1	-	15	CSARDLRSRPYEQYF	TGCAGTGCTAGAGATCTACGGAGCCGCCCCTACGAGCAGTACTTC
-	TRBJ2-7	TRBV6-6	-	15	CASNIRMGAYNEQYF	TGTGCCAGCAACATCCGGATGGGCGCCTACAATGAGCAGTACTTC